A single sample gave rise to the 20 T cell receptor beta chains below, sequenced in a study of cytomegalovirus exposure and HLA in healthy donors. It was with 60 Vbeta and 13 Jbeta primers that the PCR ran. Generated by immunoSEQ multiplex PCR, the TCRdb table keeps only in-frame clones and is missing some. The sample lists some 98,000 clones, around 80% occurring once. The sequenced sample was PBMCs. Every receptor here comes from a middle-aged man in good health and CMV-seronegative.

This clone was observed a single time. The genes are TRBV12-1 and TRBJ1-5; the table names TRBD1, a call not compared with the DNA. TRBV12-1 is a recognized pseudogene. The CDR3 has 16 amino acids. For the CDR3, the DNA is TGTGCCAGCAGCTATTGGACAGCGAGAAACAATCAGCCCCAGCATTTT. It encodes CASSYWTARNNQPQHF.

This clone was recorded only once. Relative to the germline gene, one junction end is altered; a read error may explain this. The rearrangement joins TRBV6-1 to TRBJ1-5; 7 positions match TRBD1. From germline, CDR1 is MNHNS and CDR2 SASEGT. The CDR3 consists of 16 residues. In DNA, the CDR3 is TGTGCCAGCAGTGACCCGGGACAGCCTCTTAATCGGCCCCAGCATTTT. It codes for CASSDPGQPLNRPQHF.

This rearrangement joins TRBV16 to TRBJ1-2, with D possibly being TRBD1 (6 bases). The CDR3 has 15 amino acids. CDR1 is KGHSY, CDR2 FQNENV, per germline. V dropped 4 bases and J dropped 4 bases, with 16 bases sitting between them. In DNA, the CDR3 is TGTGCCAGCAGCCCCCGGACAGATTATGGCTATGGCTACACCTTC. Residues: CASSPRTDYGYGYTF.

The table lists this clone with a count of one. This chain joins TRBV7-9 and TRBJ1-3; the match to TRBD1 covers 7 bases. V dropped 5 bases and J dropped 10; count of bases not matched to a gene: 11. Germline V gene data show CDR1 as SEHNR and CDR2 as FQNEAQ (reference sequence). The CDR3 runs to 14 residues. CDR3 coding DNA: TGTGCCAGCAGCCCGGGACAGTCGGGTTGGACCATATATTTT. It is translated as CASSPGQSGWTIYF.

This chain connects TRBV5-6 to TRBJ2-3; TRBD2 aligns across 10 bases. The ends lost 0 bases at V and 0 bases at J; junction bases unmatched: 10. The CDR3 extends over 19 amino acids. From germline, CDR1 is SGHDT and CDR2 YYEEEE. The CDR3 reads CASSLEVSGGIASTDTQYF. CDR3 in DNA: TGTGCCAGCAGCTTGGAAGTTAGCGGGGGGATCGCTAGCACAGATACGCAGTATTTT.

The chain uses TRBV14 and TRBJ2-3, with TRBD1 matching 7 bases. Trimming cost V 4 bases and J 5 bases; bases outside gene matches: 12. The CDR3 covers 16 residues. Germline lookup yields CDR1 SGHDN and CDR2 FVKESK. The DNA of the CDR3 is TGTGCCAGCAGCCCCTTAACAGGGGCAAGAGGAGATACGCAGTATTTT. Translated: CASSPLTGARGDTQYF.

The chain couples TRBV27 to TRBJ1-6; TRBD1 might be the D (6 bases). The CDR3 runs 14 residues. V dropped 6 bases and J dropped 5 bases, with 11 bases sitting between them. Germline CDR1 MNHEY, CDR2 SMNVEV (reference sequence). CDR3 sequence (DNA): TGTGCCAGCAGCCCGACAGGACATAATTCACCCCTCCACTTT. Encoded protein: CASSPTGHNSPLHF.

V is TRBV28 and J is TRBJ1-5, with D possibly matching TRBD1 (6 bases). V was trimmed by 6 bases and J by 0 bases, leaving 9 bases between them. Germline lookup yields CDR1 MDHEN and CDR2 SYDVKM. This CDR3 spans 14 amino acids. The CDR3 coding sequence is TGTGCCAGCAGGGGAGGGGGTAGCAATCAGCCCCAGCATTTT. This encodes CASRGGGSNQPQHF. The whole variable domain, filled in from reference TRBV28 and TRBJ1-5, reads DVKVTQSSRYLVKRTGEKVFLECVQDMDHENMFWYRQDPGLGLRLIYFSYDVKMKEKGDIPEGYSVSREKKERFSLILESASTNQTSMYLCASRGGGSNQPQHFGDGTRLSIL.

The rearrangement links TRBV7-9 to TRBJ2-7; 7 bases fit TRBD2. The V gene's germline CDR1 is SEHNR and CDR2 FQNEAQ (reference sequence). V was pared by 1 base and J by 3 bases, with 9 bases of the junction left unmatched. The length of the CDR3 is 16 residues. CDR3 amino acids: CASSLGHGGGDYEQYF. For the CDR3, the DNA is TGTGCCAGCAGCTTAGGTCATGGCGGGGGAGACTACGAGCAGTACTTC.

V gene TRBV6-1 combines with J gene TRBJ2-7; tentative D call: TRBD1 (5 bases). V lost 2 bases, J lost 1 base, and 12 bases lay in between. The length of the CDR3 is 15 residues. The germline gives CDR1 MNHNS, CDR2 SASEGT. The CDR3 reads CASSEFQGRSYEQYF. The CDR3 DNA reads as TGTGCCAGCAGTGAATTCCAGGGCCGGTCCTACGAGCAGTACTTC.

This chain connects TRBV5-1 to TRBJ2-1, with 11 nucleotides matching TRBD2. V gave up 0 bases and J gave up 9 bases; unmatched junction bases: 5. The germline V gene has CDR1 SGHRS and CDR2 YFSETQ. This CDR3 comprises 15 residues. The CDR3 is CASSLALAGGGEQFF. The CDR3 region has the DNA TGCGCCAGCAGCTTGGCTCTAGCGGGGGGCGGTGAGCAGTTCTTC.

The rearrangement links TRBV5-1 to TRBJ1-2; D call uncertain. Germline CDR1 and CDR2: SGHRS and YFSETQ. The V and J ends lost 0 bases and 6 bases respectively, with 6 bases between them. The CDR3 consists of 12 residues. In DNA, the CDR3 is TGCGCCAGCAGCTTGGCCGGGAATGGCTACACCTTC. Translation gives CASSLAGNGYTF.

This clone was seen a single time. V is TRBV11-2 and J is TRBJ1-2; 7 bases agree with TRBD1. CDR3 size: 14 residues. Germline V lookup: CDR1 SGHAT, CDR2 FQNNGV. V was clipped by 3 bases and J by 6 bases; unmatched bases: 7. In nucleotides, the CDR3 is TGTGCCAGCAGCTTTGACAGGGAGTCTAATGGCTACACCTTC. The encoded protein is CASSFDRESNGYTF.

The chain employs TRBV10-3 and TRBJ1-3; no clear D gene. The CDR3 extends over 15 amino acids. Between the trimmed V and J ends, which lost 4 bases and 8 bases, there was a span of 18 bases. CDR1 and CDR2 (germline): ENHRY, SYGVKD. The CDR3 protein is CAISGEQPERYTIYF. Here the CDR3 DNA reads TGTGCCATCAGTGGAGAACAGCCTGAAAGATACACCATATATTTT.

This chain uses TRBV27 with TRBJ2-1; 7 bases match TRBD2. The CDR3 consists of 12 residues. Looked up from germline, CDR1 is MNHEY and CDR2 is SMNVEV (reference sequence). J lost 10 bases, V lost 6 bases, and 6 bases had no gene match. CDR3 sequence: CASSLGEGEQFF. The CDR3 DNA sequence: TGTGCCAGCAGCCTTGGGGAGGGAGAGCAGTTCTTC.

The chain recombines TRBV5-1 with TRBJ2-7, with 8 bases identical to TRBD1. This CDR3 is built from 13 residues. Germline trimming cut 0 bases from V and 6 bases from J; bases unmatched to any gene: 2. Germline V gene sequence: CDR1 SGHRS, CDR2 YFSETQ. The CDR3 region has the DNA TGCGCCAGCAGCTTGGGGGACAGGCCCGAGCAGTACTTC. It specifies CASSLGDRPEQYF.

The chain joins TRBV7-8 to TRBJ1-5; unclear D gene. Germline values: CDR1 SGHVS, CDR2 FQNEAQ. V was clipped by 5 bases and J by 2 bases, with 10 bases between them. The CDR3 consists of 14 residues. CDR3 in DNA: TGTGCCAGCAGCGCGAAGCAGGGCAATCAGCCCCAGCATTTT. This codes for CASSAKQGNQPQHF.

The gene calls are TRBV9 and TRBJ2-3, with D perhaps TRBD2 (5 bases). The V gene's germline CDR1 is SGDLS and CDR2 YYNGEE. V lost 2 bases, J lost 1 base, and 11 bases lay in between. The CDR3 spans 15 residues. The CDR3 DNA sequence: TGTGCCAGCAGCGTCTTTCCGAGGGGCACAGATACGCAGTATTTT. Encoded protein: CASSVFPRGTDTQYF.

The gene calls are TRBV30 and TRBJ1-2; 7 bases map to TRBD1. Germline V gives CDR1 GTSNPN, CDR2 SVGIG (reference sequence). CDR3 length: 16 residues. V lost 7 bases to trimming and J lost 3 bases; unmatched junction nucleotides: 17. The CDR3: CASTIFPGQIYYGYTF. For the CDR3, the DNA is TGTGCCTCAACGATTTTTCCGGGACAGATATACTATGGCTACACCTTC.

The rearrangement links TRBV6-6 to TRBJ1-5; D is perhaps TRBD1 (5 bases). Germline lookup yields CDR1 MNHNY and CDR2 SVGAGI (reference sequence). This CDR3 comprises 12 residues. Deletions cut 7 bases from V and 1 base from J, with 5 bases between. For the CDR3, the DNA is TGTGCCAGCAAGGGGAGCAATCAGCCCCAGCATTTT. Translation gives CASKGSNQPQHF.